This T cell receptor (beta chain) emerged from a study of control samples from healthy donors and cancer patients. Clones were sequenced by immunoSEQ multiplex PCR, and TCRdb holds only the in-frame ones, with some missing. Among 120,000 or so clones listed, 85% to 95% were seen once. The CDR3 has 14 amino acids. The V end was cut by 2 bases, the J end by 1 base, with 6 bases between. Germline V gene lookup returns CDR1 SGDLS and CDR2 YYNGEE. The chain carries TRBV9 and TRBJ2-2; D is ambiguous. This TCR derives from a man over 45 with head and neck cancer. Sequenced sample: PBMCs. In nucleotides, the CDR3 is TGTGCCAGCAGCGTCCCAGGGAACACCGGGGAGCTGTTTTTT. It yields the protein CASSVPGNTGELFF.